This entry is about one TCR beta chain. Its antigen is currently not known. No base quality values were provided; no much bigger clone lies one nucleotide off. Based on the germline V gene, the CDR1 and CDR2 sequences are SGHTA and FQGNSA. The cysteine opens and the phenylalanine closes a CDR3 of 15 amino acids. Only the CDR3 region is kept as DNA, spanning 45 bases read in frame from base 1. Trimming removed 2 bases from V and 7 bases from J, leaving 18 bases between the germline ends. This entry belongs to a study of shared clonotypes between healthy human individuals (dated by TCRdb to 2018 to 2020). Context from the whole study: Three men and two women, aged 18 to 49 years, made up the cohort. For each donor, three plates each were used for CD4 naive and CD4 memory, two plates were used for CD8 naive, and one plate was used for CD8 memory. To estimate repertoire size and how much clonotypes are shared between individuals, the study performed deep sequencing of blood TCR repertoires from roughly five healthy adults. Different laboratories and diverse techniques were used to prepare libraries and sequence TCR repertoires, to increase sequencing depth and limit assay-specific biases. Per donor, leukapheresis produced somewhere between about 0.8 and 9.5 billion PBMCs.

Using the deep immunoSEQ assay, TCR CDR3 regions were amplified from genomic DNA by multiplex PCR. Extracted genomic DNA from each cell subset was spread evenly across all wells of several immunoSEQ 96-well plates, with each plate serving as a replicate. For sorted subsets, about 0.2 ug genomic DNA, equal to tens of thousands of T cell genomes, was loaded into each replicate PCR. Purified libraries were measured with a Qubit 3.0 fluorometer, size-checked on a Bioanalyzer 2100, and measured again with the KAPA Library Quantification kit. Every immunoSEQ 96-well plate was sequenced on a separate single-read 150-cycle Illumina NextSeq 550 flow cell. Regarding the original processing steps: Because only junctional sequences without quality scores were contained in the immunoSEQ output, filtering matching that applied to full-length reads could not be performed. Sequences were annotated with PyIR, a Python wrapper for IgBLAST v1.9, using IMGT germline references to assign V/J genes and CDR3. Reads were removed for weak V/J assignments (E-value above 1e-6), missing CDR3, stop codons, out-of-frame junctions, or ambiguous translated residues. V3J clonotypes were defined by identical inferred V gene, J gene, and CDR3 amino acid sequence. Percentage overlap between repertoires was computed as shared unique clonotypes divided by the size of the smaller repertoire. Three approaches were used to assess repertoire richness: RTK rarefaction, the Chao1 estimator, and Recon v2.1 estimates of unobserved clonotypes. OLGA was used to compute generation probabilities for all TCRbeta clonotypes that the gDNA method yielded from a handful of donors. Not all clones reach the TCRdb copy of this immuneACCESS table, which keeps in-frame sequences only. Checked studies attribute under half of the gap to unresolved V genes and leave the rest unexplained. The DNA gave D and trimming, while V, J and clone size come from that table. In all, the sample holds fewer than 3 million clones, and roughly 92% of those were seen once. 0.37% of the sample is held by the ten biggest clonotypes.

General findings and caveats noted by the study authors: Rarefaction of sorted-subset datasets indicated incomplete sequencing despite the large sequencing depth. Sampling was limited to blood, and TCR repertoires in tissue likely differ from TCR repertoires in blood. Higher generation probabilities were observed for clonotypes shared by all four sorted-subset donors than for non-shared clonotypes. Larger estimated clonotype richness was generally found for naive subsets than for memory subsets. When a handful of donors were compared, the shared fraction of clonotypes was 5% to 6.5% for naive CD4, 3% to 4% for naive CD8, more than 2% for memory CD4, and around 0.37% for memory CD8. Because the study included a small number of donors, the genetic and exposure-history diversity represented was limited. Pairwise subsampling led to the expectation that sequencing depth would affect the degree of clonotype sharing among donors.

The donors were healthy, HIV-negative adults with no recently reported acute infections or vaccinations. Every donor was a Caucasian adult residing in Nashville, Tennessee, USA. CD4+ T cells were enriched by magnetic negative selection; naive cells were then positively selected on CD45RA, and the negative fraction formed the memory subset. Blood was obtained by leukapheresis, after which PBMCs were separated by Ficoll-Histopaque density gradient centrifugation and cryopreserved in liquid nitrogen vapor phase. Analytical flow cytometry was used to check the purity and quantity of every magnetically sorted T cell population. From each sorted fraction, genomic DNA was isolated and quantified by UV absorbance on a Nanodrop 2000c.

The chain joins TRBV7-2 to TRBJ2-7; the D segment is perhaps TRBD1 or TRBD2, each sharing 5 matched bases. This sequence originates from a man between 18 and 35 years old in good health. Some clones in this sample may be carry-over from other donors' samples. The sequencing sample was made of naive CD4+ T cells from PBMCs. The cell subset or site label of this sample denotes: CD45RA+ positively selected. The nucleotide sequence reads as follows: TGTGCCAGCAGCTTAATGGGGACGGGGTCGTGGGAGCAGTACTTC. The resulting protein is CASSLMGTGSWEQYF.